Listed here is a single T cell receptor beta chain. A clone one base away is much larger, so this may be a read error. Libraries were prepared by immunoSEQ multiplex PCR; TCRdb keeps only in-frame clonotypes and omits some of them. The sample carries about 680,000 clones, 74% recorded once. These data are taken from a study of shared clonotypes between healthy human individuals. Study context: CD4 naive and memory got three plates each, CD8 naive two, CD8 memory one.

Germline-derived CDR1 and CDR2 are SGHAT and FQNNGV. CDR3 size: 14 residues. V shed 4 bases, J shed 2 bases, and the junction held 2 bases outside the gene matches. The sequence was obtained from a woman aged 25 to 45 in good health. The chain links TRBV11-2 to TRBJ2-7; 10 bases line up with TRBD1. The sample was memory CD4+ T cells sorted from blood. Subset: CD45RA-negative fraction. The chain's CDR3 is CASSWGQGPYEQYF. In DNA form, the CDR3 reads TGTGCCAGCAGCTGGGGACAGGGGCCCTACGAGCAGTACTTC.